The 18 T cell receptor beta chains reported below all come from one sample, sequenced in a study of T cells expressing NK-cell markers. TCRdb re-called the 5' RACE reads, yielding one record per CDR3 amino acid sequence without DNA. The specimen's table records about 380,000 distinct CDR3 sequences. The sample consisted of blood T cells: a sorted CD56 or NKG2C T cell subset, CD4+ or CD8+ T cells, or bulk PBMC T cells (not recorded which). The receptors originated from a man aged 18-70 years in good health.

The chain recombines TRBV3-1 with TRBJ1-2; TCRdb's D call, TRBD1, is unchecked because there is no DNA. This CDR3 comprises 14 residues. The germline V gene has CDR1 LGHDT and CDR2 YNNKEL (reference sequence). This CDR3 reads CASSQNQGVYGYTF. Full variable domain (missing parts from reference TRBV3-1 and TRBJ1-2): DTAVSQTPKYLVTQMGNDKSIKCEQNLGHDTMYWYKQDSKKFLKIMFSYNNKELIINETVPNRFSPKSPDKAHLNLHINSLELGDSAVYFCASSQNQGVYGYTFGSGTRLTVV.

CDR3 sequence: CASSRTSGGPYEQYF. The V and J genes are TRBV12-3 or TRBV12-4 and TRBJ2-7; TCRdb lists TRBD2, though no DNA is available to test this call. CDR3 length equals 15 residues.

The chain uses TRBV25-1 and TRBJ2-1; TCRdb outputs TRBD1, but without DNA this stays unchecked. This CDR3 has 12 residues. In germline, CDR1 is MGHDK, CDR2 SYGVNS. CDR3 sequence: CASSGGGAIQFF.

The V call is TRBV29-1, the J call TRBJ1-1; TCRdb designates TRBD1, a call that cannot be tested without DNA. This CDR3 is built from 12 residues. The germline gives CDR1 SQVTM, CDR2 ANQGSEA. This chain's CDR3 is CSVRGILTEAFF.

The CDR3 spells CSATSANMLETQYF. This chain connects TRBV20-1 to TRBJ2-5; TCRdb selects TRBD2, and the lack of DNA leaves this call unchecked. CDR3 length equals 14 residues. Germline-derived CDR1 and CDR2 are DFQATT and SNEGSKA (reference sequence).

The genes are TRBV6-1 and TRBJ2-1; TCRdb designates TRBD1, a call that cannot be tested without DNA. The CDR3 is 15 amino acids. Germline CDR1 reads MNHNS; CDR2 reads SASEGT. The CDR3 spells CASSMTGGSYNEQFF.

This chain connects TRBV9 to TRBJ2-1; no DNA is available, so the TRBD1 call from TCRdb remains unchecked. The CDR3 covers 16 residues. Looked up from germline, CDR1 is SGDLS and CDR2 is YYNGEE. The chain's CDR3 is CASSGGPGTGRNEQFF. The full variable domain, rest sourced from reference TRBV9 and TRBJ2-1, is DSGVTQTPKHLITATGQRVTLRCSPRSGDLSVYWYQQSLDQGLQFLIQYYNGEERAKGNILERFSAQQFPDLHSELNLSSLELGDSALYFCASSGGPGTGRNEQFFGPGTRLTVL.

CDR3 protein: CSARDLVRTNTGELFF. The rearrangement uses TRBV20-1 and TRBJ2-2. Germline V gene sequence: CDR1 DFQATT, CDR2 SNEGSKA (reference sequence). The CDR3 is 16 amino acids.

This chain's CDR3 is CASSQPGQLGELFF. J is TRBJ2-2 and V is TRBV11-2; TCRdb's D call of TRBD1 is untestable without DNA. The CDR3 is made up of 14 amino acids. From germline, CDR1 is SGHAT and CDR2 FQNNGV.

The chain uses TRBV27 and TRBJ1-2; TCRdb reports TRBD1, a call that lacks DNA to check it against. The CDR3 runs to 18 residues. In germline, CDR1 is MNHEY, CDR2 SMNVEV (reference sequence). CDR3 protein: CASNGAEERLIPPTGYTF.

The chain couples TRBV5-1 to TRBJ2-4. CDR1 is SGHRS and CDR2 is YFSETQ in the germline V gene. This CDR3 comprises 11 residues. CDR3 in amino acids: CAPLAKNIQYF.

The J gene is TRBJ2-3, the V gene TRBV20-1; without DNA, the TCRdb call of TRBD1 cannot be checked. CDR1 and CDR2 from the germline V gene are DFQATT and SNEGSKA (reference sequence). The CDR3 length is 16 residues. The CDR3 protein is CSAGLRTGGFADTQYF.

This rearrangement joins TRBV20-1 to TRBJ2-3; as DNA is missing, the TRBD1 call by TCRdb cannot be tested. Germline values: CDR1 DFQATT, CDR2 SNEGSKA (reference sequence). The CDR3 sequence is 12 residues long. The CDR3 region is CSARRPGDTQYF.

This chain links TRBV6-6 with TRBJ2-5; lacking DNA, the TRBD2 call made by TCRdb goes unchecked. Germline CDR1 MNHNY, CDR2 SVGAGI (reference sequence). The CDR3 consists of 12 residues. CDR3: CASRLATETQYF.

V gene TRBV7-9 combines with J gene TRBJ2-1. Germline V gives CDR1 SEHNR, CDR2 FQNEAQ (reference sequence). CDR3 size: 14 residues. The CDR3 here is CASRGVLDNNEQFF.

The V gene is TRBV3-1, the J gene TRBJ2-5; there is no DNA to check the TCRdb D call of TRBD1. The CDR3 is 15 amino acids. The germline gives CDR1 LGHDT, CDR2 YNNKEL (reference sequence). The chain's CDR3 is CASSQSWGSRETQYF.

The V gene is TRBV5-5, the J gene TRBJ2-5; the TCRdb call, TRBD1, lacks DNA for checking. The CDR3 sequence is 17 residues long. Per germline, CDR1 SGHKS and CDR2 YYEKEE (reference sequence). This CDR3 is CASSLSGTGGDWETQYF.

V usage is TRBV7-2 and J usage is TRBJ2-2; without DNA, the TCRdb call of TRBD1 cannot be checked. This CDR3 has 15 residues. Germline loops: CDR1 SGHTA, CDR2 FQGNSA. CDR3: CASSSPAPVKTELFF.